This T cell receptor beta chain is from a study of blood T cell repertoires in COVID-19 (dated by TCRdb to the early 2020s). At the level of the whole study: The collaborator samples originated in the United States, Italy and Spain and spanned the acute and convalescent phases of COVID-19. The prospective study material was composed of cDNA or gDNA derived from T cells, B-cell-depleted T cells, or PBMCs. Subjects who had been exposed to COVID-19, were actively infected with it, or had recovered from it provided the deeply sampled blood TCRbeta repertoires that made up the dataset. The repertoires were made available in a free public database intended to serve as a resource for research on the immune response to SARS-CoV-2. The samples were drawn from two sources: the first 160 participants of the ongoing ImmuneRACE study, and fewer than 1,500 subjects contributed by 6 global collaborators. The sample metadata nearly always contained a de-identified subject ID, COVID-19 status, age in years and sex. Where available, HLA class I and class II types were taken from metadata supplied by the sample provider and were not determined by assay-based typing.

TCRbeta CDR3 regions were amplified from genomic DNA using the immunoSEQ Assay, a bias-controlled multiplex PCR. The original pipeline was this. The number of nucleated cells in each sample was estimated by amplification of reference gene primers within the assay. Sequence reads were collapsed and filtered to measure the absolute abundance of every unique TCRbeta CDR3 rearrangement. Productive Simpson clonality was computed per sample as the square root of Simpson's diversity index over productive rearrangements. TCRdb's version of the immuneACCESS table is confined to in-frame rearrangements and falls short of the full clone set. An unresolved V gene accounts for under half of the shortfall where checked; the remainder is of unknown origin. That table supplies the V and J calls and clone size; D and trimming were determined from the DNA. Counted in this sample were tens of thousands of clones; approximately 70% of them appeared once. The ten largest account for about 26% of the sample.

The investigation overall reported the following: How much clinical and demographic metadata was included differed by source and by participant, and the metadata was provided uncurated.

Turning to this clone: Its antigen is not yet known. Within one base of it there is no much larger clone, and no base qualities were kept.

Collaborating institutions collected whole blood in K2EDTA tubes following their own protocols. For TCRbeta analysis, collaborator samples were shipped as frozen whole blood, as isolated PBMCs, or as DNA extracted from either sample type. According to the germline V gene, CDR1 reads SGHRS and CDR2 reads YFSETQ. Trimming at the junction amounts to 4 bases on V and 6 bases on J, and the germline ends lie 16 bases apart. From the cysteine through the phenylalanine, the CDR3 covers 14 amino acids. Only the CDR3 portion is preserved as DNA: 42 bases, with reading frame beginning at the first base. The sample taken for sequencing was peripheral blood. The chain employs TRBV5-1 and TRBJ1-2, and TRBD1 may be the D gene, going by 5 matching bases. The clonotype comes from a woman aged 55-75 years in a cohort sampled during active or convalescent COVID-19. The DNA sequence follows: TGCGCCAGCAGCCCCGGACGCCCGGGGGATGGCTACACCTTC. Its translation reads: CASSPGRPGDGYTF.